This is a list of T cell receptor beta chains from one sample in a study of CD8+ T cells in alopecia areata. Profiling relied on immunoSEQ multiplex PCR, and the TCRdb table lists in-frame clones only, not all of them. Here the sample spans 200,000 to 250,000 clones, around two thirds being singletons. This specimen was CD4+ T cells sorted from blood, taken at week 0. The receptors originated from a human donor with alopecia areata. The CDR3 runs from the conserved cysteine through the conserved F or W. A D gene is named only where the DNA matches it firmly. For some rows the clone size is stated as once, few or many, or as a class when expanded; others skip it.

clone_size d_call j_call v_call cdr3_aa cdr3_nt
- - TRBJ2-7 TRBV6-1 CASRETGQAYEQYF TGTGCCAGCAGAGAGACCGGCCAGGCCTACGAGCAGTACTTC
- - TRBJ1-1 TRBV30 CAWTSDAFF TGTGCCTGGACCTCGGACGCTTTCTTT
- - TRBJ1-1 TRBV9 CASSVGSQNTEAFF TGTGCCAGCAGCGTAGGGTCCCAGAACACTGAAGCTTTCTTT
- TRBD2 TRBJ2-7 TRBV5-1 CASSQASGGPYEQYF TGCGCCAGCAGCCAGGCTAGCGGGGGTCCCTACGAGCAGTACTTC
few - TRBJ2-4 TRBV25-1 CASSSEGVKNIQYF TGTGCCAGCAGTTCCGAAGGGGTAAAAAACATTCAGTACTTC
- - TRBJ1-1 TRBV4-3 CASSQEYFEVVRRTEAFF TGCGCCAGCAGCCAAGAATATTTTGAGGTTGTCCGTAGGACTGAAGCTTTCTTT
- - TRBJ2-7 TRBV2 CASSVQGYEQYF TGTGCCAGCAGTGTACAGGGCTACGAGCAGTACTTC
- - TRBJ2-1 TRBV7-2 CASSSGRLAPYNEQFF TGTGCCAGCAGCTCGGGTAGGCTAGCCCCTTACAATGAGCAGTTCTTC
- - TRBJ2-5 TRBV5-1 CASSLVPGPETQYF TGCGCCAGCAGCTTGGTCCCTGGGCCAGAGACCCAGTACTTC
- - TRBJ1-5 TRBV30 CAWSSDDSSNQPQHF TGTGCCTGGAGTTCGGATGACAGTAGCAATCAGCCCCAGCATTTT
- - TRBJ2-3 TRBV23-1 CATSTDTQYF TGCGCCACCTCCACAGATACGCAGTATTTT
- TRBD2 TRBJ2-1 TRBV4-2 CASSPTGRGGNEQFF TGTGCCAGCAGCCCGACTGGGCGGGGGGGAAATGAGCAGTTCTTC
- - TRBJ1-2 TRBV5-6 CASSQGPTTYTF TGTGCCAGCAGCCAGGGACCGACAACCTACACCTTC
- - TRBJ2-1 TRBV9 CASSVDTDSSYNEQFF TGTGCCAGCAGCGTCGACACCGATAGCTCCTACAATGAGCAGTTCTTC
few - TRBJ2-3 TRBV9 CASSVDVDTQYF TGTGCCAGCAGCGTAGATGTAGATACGCAGTATTTT
- TRBD2 TRBJ2-5 TRBV5-4 CASSSSPPSGGTQYF TGTGCCAGCAGCTCGAGTCCTCCTAGCGGGGGGACCCAGTACTTC
- - TRBJ1-2 TRBV7-9 CASSSGNGYTF TGTGCCAGCAGCTCGGGTAATGGCTACACCTTC
- - TRBJ1-5 TRBV5-6 CASSIRDSPQHF TGTGCCAGCAGCATCCGGGACTCGCCCCAGCATTTT
- - TRBJ1-6 TRBV5-6 CASSSYGRLSPLHF TGTGCCAGCAGCTCATACGGACGGCTTTCACCCCTCCACTTT
- - TRBJ2-7 TRBV2 CASSEAQLQLSYEQYF TGTGCCAGCAGTGAAGCTCAGTTGCAGCTGTCCTACGAGCAGTACTTC
- TRBD1 TRBJ1-6 TRBV6-5 CASSYAGTGTSPLHF TGTGCCAGCAGTTACGCCGGGACAGGGACTTCACCCCTCCACTTT
- TRBD1 TRBJ2-2 TRBV29-1 CSVRTGGRRELFF TGCAGCGTTAGGACAGGGGGCCGCAGGGAGCTGTTTTTT
once TRBD1 TRBJ1-1 TRBV30 CAWSGRGHTEAFF TGTGCCTGGAGTGGGAGGGGGCACACTGAAGCTTTCTTT
- - TRBJ2-6 TRBV29-1 CSVFSTGANVLTF TGCAGCGTTTTCAGCACTGGGGCCAACGTCCTGACTTTC
- - TRBJ1-4 TRBV29-1 CSVETGREKLFF TGCAGCGTTGAAACAGGGCGAGAAAAACTGTTTTTT
- - TRBJ2-3 TRBV9 CASSLDLKDTQYF TGTGCCAGCAGCTTGGACCTGAAAGATACGCAGTATTTT
- - TRBJ1-2 TRBV27 CASSFRGQFGGYTF TGTGCCAGCAGTTTCCGGGGACAATTCGGAGGCTACACCTTC
- - TRBJ1-5 TRBV2 CASRTGLFNQPQHF TGTGCCAGCAGAACAGGACTATTCAATCAGCCCCAGCATTTT
once TRBD1 TRBJ1-1 TRBV29-1 CSASGQLNTEAFF TGCAGCGCCTCGGGACAGCTGAACACTGAAGCTTTCTTT
- - TRBJ2-6 TRBV4-2 CASSQVSAGANVLTF TGTGCCAGCAGCCAAGTTTCGGCCGGGGCCAACGTCCTGACTTTC
- - TRBJ1-5 TRBV2 CASSDRRGNQPQHF TGTGCCAGCAGTGACCGTCGGGGCAATCAGCCCCAGCATTTT
- TRBD1 TRBJ1-5 TRBV5-6 CASSSTPLDRGYSNQPQHF TGTGCCAGCAGCTCCACCCCATTGGACAGGGGGTATAGCAATCAGCCCCAGCATTTT
- - TRBJ1-1 TRBV29-1 CSGDRENTEAFF TGCAGCGGAGACCGCGAGAACACTGAAGCTTTCTTT
- - TRBJ2-6 TRBV18 CASSPPQGPGANVLTF TGTGCCAGCTCACCACCCCAGGGTCCCGGGGCCAACGTCCTGACTTTC
- TRBD2 TRBJ2-3 TRBV10-3 CATQTSGGPGTDTQYF TGTGCCACCCAGACTAGCGGGGGCCCAGGCACAGATACGCAGTATTTT
- - TRBJ2-7 TRBV6-1 CASSESTGPPHEQYF TGTGCCAGCAGTGAAAGCACAGGGCCCCCTCACGAGCAGTACTTC
- TRBD1 TRBJ1-4 TRBV18 CASSPIRDSVGKLFF TGTGCCAGCTCACCGATCCGGGACAGTGTAGGAAAACTGTTTTTT
- - TRBJ2-7 TRBV30 CAWSVRAPYEQYF TGTGCCTGGAGTGTAAGGGCCCCATACGAGCAGTACTTC
- - TRBJ2-4 TRBV29-1 CSADTTKNIQYF TGCAGCGCGGACACAACCAAAAACATTCAGTACTTC
- - TRBJ2-2 TRBV4-3 CASSLSPVGDTGELFF TGCGCCAGCAGCCTTAGTCCAGTTGGGGATACCGGGGAGCTGTTTTTT
few - TRBJ1-5 TRBV6-5 CASSYSESQPQHF TGTGCCAGCAGTTATTCGGAGAGTCAGCCCCAGCATTTT
- - TRBJ1-2 TRBV6-5 CASTYGGAGGYTF TGTGCCAGCACTTACGGGGGCGCGGGAGGCTACACCTTC
- - TRBJ2-7 TRBV30 CAWSVLSRYEQYF TGTGCCTGGAGTGTACTAAGCCGCTACGAGCAGTACTTC
- - TRBJ2-5 TRBV7-9 CASSLRDLEETQYF TGTGCCAGCAGCTTAAGGGACCTCGAAGAGACCCAGTACTTC
- TRBD1 TRBJ2-4 TRBV7-8 CASSLRRQGTADIQYF TGTGCCAGCAGCTTAAGGCGACAGGGGACCGCGGACATTCAGTACTTC
- - TRBJ2-2 TRBV11-2 CASSSTRTGTINTGELFF TGTGCCAGCAGCTCCACACGAACCGGGACGATAAACACCGGGGAGCTGTTTTTT
- - TRBJ2-7 TRBV30 CAWRRHLWNEQYF TGTGCCTGGAGAAGGCATCTTTGGAACGAGCAGTACTTC
- - TRBJ2-2 TRBV9 CASSSGGANTGELFF TGTGCCAGCAGCTCTGGAGGAGCGAACACCGGGGAGCTGTTTTTT
- - TRBJ1-2 TRBV25-1 CASSETGPGRRYGYTF TGTGCCAGCAGTGAAACGGGGCCCGGCCGGCGCTATGGCTACACCTTC
- - TRBJ1-6 TRBV11-1 CASSRVSSYNSPLHF TGTGCCAGCAGCCGGGTGAGCTCCTATAATTCACCCCTCCACTTT
- TRBD1 TRBJ1-4 TRBV9 CASSGTQGLPEKLFF TGTGCCAGCAGCGGAACACAGGGGCTCCCTGAAAAACTGTTTTTT
- - TRBJ1-6 TRBV5-1 CASSLVGDSPLHF TGCGCCAGCAGCTTGGTCGGGGATTCACCCCTCCACTTT
- - TRBJ1-5 TRBV4-1 CASSQRSNQPQHF TGCGCCAGCAGCCAGCGAAGCAATCAGCCCCAGCATTTT